This TCR beta chain was retrieved from a study of early T cells in non-severe SARS-CoV-2 infection. General observations from the study: Using VDJdb, the matching emphasized anti-spike CD8 responses while missing private and CD4 specificities.

V was trimmed by 7 bases and J by 3 bases, leaving 15 bases between them. Germline V lookup: CDR1 SQVTM, CDR2 ANQGSEA. This CDR3 contains 13 residues. Individual cDNA molecules carried attached unique molecular identifiers. TCRdb processed the 5' RACE reads anew with MiXCR; each CDR3 protein has one entry. The table includes approximately 97,000 distinct CDR3 sequences, 11% detected once. This clonotype was recorded many times. Its antigen is currently unknown. V is TRBV29-1 and J is TRBJ1-1, with D tentatively TRBD1 (6 bases). Sequenced here: whole blood, sampled at baseline. The sequence was obtained from an adult who was a healthcare worker with PCR-confirmed SARS-CoV-2 infection or an uninfected control (not recorded which). The CDR3: CSAQGQQDTEAFF. The CDR3 DNA reads as TGCAGCGCCCAGGGGCAGCAGGACACTGAAGCTTTCTTT. Supplemented by reference TRBV29-1 and TRBJ1-1, the full variable domain reads SAVISQKPSRDICQRGTSLTIQCQVDSQVTMMFWYRQQPGQSLTLIATANQGSEATYESGFVIDKFPISRPNLTFSTLTVSNMSPEDSSIYLCSAQGQQDTEAFFGQGTRLTVV.